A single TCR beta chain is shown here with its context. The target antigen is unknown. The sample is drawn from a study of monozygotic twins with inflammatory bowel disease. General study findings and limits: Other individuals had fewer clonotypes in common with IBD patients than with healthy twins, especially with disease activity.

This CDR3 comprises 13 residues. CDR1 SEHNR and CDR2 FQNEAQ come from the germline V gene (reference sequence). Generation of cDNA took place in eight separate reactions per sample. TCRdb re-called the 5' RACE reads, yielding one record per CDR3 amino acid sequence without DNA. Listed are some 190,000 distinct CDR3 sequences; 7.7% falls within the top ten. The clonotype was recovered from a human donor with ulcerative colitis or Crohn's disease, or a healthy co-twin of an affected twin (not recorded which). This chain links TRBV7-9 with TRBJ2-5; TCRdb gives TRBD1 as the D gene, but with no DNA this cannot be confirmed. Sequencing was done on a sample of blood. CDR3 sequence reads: CASSFRGVETQYF.